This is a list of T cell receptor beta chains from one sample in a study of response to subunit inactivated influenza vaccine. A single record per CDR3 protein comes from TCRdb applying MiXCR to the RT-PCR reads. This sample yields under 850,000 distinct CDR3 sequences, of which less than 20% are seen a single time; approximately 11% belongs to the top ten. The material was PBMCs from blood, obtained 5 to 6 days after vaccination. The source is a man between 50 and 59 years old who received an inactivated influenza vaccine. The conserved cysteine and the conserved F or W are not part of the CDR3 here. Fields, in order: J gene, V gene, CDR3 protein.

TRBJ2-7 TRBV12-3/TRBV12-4 ASSLAESRRVEQY
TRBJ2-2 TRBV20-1 SAKNPGGQTNTGELF
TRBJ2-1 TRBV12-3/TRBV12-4 ASSSIYEQF
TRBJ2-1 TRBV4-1 ASSLSGGASYNEQF
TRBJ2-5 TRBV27 ASSLVGGGGSGTQY
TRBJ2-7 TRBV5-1 ASSLEGRRTYEQY
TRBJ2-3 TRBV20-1 SANGGITDTQY
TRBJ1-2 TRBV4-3 ASSYYLGGYGYT
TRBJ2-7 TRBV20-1 SARGGGNGYYEQY
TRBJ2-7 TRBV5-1 ASSLHSGRGYEQY
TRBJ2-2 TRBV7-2 ASSLTGGADTGELF
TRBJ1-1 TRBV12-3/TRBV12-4 ASKSLGGTEAF
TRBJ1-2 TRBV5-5 ASSLNRGTSGYT
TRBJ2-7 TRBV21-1 ASSKSLGPSYEQY
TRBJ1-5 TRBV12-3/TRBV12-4 ASSNQGASNQPQH
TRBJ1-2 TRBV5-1 ASSLGWDIVNYGYT
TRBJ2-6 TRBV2 ASSPAVGGRAYGANVLT
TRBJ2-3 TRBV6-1 ASSRASTNTQY
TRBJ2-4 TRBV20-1 SATPRDSYLNIQY
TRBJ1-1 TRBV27 ASSWGEDTEAF
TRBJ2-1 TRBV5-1 ASSSTTGNEQF
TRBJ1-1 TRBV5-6 ASSSERENTEAF
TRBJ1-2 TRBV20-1 SASITGDGYT
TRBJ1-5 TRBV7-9 ASSPRGANQPQH
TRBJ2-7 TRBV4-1 ASSQPGQAYEQY
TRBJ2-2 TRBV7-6 ASSLSRHTGELF
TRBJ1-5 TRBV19 ASSVTRKGIQPQH
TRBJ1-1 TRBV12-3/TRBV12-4 ASSGGGAGNTEAF
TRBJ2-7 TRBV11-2 ASSLHSGTSSFLYEQY
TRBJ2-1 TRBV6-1 ASGEENYNEQF
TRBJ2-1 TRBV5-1 ASSRTSGDYNEQF
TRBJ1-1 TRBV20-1 SAREGTANTEAF
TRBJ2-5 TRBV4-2 ASSQNVIAGGTQETQY
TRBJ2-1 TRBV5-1 ASSFLLLGLAVKSSYNEQF
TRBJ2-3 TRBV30 AWSVGQTPTDTQY
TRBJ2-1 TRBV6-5 ASSSPSWGGNEQF
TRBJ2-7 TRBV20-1 SARDLTSYEQY
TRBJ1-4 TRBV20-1 SARAPGATNEKLF
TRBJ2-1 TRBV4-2 ASSHPGLEAHNEQF
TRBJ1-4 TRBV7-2 ASSSPDNEKLF
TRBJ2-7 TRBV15 ATSRDLTAAYEQY